This passage covers 28 T cell receptor beta chains from one sample sequenced in a study of cytomegalovirus exposure and HLA in healthy donors. Sequencing was performed with immunoSEQ multiplex PCR; in TCRdb, only in-frame clones are kept and a portion is missing. The repertoire consists of some 170,000 clones, with roughly 89% occurring once and the leading ten covering more than 1.2%. Material: PBMCs. The origin of the receptors is a woman aged 30 to 39 in good health and CMV-seronegative.

The chain links TRBV6-6 to TRBJ2-1; a weak D match, TRBD1 (8 bases). Trimming took off 6 bases at V and 7 bases at J, with 13 bases between the two ends. Germline loops: CDR1 MNHNY, CDR2 SVGAGI (reference sequence). This CDR3 contains 13 residues. CDR3 sequence (DNA): TGTGCCAGCAGAACAGGGGGGGTGAATGAGCAGTTCTTC. Protein: CASRTGGVNEQFF.

V and J are TRBV4-2 and TRBJ1-4; D ambiguous. The V end lost 1 base, the J end lost 1 base, and 7 bases lay between the germline ends. In germline, CDR1 is LGHNA, CDR2 YNFKEQ. CDR3 length: 15 residues. This chain's CDR3 is CASSQGAGTNEKLFF. The CDR3 coding sequence is TGTGCCAGCAGCCAAGGGGCAGGAACTAATGAAAAACTGTTTTTT.

This sequence joins TRBV18 and TRBJ1-5; 7 bases align to TRBD1. V shed 8 bases and J 2 bases; nucleotides not matched to a gene: 6. CDR3 length: 14 amino acids. The V gene's germline CDR1 is KGHSH and CDR2 LQKENI. CDR3 nucleotides: TGTGCCAGCGCACAGGGGCAAGGCAATCAGCCCCAGCATTTT. Its protein product is CASAQGQGNQPQHF.

This rearrangement joins TRBV27 to TRBJ1-2; 9 nucleotides agree with TRBD1. The V segment lost 2 bases and the J segment 8 bases; nucleotides outside the gene matches: 9. This CDR3 is 15 amino acids long. Germline CDR1 and CDR2: MNHEY and SMNVEV (reference sequence). CDR3: CASSLMGPDRGGYTF. The CDR3 bases are TGTGCCAGCAGTTTAATGGGCCCGGACAGGGGCGGCTACACCTTC.

The rearrangement joins TRBV6-6 to TRBJ1-1; tentative D call: TRBD1 (5 bases). The CDR3 totals 11 residues. Germline V gives CDR1 MNHNY, CDR2 SVGAGI (reference sequence). V lost 6 bases to trimming and J lost 7 bases, with 9 bases between them. CDR3 residues: CASSSRGEAFF. In DNA, the CDR3 is TGTGCCAGCAGCTCAAGGGGTGAAGCTTTCTTT.

CDR3 bases: TGTGCCTGGAGTGGGGGGCAGGGTAGCCACATTCAGTACTTC. This translates into CAWSGGQGSHIQYF. V and J are TRBV30 and TRBJ2-4; weak D call: TRBD1 (6 bases). The CDR3 contains 14 residues. Germline lookup yields CDR1 GTSNPN and CDR2 SVGIG (reference sequence). Deletions cut 1 base from V and 8 bases from J, with 15 bases between.

The V and J genes are TRBV6-5 and TRBJ1-6; TRBD1 aligns across 7 bases. Germline values: CDR1 MNHEY, CDR2 SVGAGI. V lost 4 bases and J lost 6; bases outside the gene matches: 6. CDR3 size: 15 residues. The CDR3 region is CASSLTGSGNSPLHF. The CDR3 DNA reads as TGTGCCAGCAGTTTGACAGGGTCCGGTAATTCACCCCTCCACTTT.

The chain uses TRBV7-9 and TRBJ2-2, with D perhaps TRBD2 (6 bases). Germline lookup yields CDR1 SEHNR and CDR2 FQNEAQ (reference sequence). Trimming shortened V by 5 bases and J by 7 bases, and 14 bases separated the two germline ends. CDR3 length: 14 residues. CDR3 in amino acids: CASSPTTSIGELFF. For the CDR3, the DNA is TGTGCCAGCAGCCCGACTACTAGCATCGGGGAGCTGTTTTTT.

The chain employs TRBV5-4 and TRBJ2-6; D is perhaps TRBD1 (5 bases). Trimming took 0 bases from V and 0 from J, leaving 13 bases between them. The germline gives CDR1 SGHNT, CDR2 YYREEE (reference sequence). This CDR3 has 18 amino acids. The CDR3 is CASSLGAGQLSGANVLTF. CDR3 sequence (DNA): TGTGCCAGCAGCTTGGGGGCAGGGCAACTCTCTGGGGCCAACGTCCTGACTTTC.

The chain links TRBV5-4 to TRBJ1-6; 8 bases fit TRBD1. This CDR3 is 14 amino acids long. After removal of 5 bases from V and 7 bases from J, the junction contained 5 bases not matched to a gene. CDR1 and CDR2 from the germline V gene are SGHNT and YYREEE (reference sequence). The CDR3 protein is CASSWTGINSPLHF. CDR3 sequence (DNA): TGTGCCAGCAGTTGGACAGGGATCAATTCACCCCTCCACTTT.

This clone occurred a few times. The chain uses TRBV19 and TRBJ2-6; D might be TRBD2 (7 bases). The V gene lost 5 bases and the J gene lost 2 bases, with 16 bases spanning the gap. Germline assignment: CDR1 LNHDA and CDR2 SQIVND (reference sequence). This CDR3 spans 17 amino acids. The DNA of the CDR3 is TGTGCCAGTAGTCCCCTAGGGGGGGGCCCTGGGGCCAACGTCCTGACTTTC. This codes for CASSPLGGGPGANVLTF.

J is TRBJ2-1 and V is TRBV15, with 12 bases aligning to TRBD2. V trimming: 3 bases; J trimming: 4 bases; junction bases outside the gene matches: 4. Germline lookup yields CDR1 LNHNV and CDR2 YYDKDF (reference sequence). The CDR3 length is 16 residues. The chain's CDR3 is CATSSPSGGDYNEQFF. The CDR3, as DNA: TGTGCCACCAGCAGTCCTAGCGGGGGGGATTACAATGAGCAGTTCTTC.

The chain carries TRBV5-1 and TRBJ2-2; 8 positions match TRBD2. V dropped 0 bases and J dropped 6; count of bases not matched to a gene: 4. Germline V lookup: CDR1 SGHRS, CDR2 YFSETQ. This CDR3 contains 15 residues. CDR3 residues: CASSLAAGGPGELFF. The CDR3 nucleotides are TGCGCCAGCAGCTTGGCGGCGGGGGGCCCCGGGGAGCTGTTTTTT.

This chain connects TRBV7-9 to TRBJ1-1; 9 nucleotides agree with TRBD1. With 4 bases clipped from V and 0 bases from J, the junction kept 6 bases outside the gene matches. The CDR3 is 16 amino acids. Germline V gives CDR1 SEHNR, CDR2 FQNEAQ (reference sequence). The CDR3 sequence is CASSYLQGAMNTEAFF. CDR3 coding DNA: TGTGCCAGCAGCTACCTACAGGGGGCCATGAACACTGAAGCTTTCTTT. Full variable domain (rest looked up from reference TRBV7-9 and TRBJ1-1): DTGVSQNPRHKITKRGQNVTFRCDPISEHNRLYWYRQTLGQGPEFLTYFQNEAQLEKSRLLSDRFSAERPKGSFSTLEIQRTEQGDSAMYLCASSYLQGAMNTEAFFGQGTRLTVV.

CDR3 nucleotide sequence: TGCGCCAGCAGCCCCCACGGGGGGGGTAAGTCCTACGAGCAGTACTTC. Translation gives CASSPHGGGKSYEQYF. The chain recombines TRBV4-1 with TRBJ2-7, with 8 bases fitting TRBD2. The junction had 9 bases not matched to a gene; V was cut back by 4 bases and J by 1 base. CDR1 and CDR2 from the germline V gene are MGHRA and YSYEKL. This CDR3 comprises 16 residues.

The chain couples TRBV5-1 to TRBJ2-5; TRBD1 might be the D (5 bases). The CDR3 has 13 residues. Germline CDR1 and CDR2: SGHRS and YFSETQ. Trimming stripped 0 bases from V and 3 bases from J, with 6 bases between. CDR3: CASSLGTKETQYF. The CDR3, as DNA: TGCGCCAGCAGCTTGGGGACAAAAGAGACCCAGTACTTC.

The chain recombines TRBV6-1 with TRBJ2-7; a weak D match, TRBD1 (6 bases). The CDR3 loop spans 13 amino acids. The V end was cut by 10 bases, the J end by 4 bases, with 17 bases between. Germline values: CDR1 MNHNS, CDR2 SASEGT. The CDR3 DNA is TGTGCCATCGAAAGTAGGACAGATTACGAGCAGTACTTC. This translates into CAIESRTDYEQYF.

The V call is TRBV7-2, the J call TRBJ2-6; possibly TRBD1 for D (5 bases). Germline CDR1 SGHTA, CDR2 FQGNSA. V was clipped by 3 bases and J by 0 bases, with 12 bases between them. The CDR3 spans 17 residues. The CDR3 sequence: CASSFTGRSSGANVLTF. The DNA for the CDR3 is TGTGCCAGCAGCTTCACAGGTCGATCCTCTGGGGCCAACGTCCTGACTTTC. The full variable domain, its missing parts supplied by reference TRBV7-2 and TRBJ2-6, is GAGVSQSPSNKVTEKGKDVELRCDPISGHTALYWYRQSLGQGLEFLIYFQGNSAPDKSGLPSDRFSAERTGGSVSTLTIQRTQQEDSAVYLCASSFTGRSSGANVLTFGAGSRLTVL.

The chain is built from TRBV30 and TRBJ1-5; D remains ambiguous. Germline V gives CDR1 GTSNPN, CDR2 SVGIG (reference sequence). The CDR3 has 15 residues. Trimming took 0 bases from V and 7 from J, leaving 16 bases between them. CDR3: CAWSVDARGGQPQHF. The CDR3 DNA follows: TGTGCCTGGAGTGTAGATGCTCGTGGAGGACAGCCCCAGCATTTT.

V usage is TRBV5-4 and J usage is TRBJ2-5; D is unresolved. Germline-derived CDR1 and CDR2 are SGHNT and YYREEE (reference sequence). This CDR3 has 14 residues. Trimming cost V 0 bases and J 5 bases, with 11 bases left between them. CDR3 amino acids: CASSLEAGYETQYF. The CDR3 bases are TGTGCCAGCAGCTTGGAGGCAGGTTACGAGACCCAGTACTTC.

The chain couples TRBV13 to TRBJ2-7, with 7 bases that match TRBD1. This CDR3 has 15 amino acids. Germline trimming cut 5 bases from V and 3 bases from J; bases unmatched to any gene: 10. CDR1 PRHDT and CDR2 FYEKMQ come from the germline V gene (reference sequence). As DNA, the CDR3 is TGTGCCAGCAGCCCCCGACAGGGATTAGGCTACGAGCAGTACTTC. Amino acid sequence: CASSPRQGLGYEQYF.

The chain has TRBV6-1 and TRBJ1-2, with a weak D call TRBD1 (5 bases). The V and J ends lost 7 bases and 12 bases respectively, with 21 bases between them. The germline CDR1 and CDR2 sequences are MNHNS and SASEGT. The CDR3 contains 13 residues. The CDR3 sequence is CASMDPGLNSDTF. The CDR3 nucleotides are TGTGCCAGCATGGATCCGGGACTCAATTCGGACACCTTC.

The chain recombines TRBV5-4 with TRBJ1-1; TRBD1 agrees at 10 bases. The CDR3 consists of 15 residues. V lost 5 bases and J lost 4; bases outside the gene matches: 8. CDR1 is SGHNT, CDR2 YYREEE, per germline (reference sequence). The CDR3 loop is CASRYRQGARTEAFF. CDR3 bases: TGTGCCAGCAGATACCGACAGGGGGCGCGCACTGAAGCTTTCTTT.

The J gene is TRBJ2-3, the V gene TRBV5-4; D might be TRBD1 (6 bases). Germline V gives CDR1 SGHNT, CDR2 YYREEE (reference sequence). The CDR3 is made up of 13 amino acids. Trimming took off 5 bases at V and 1 base at J, with 8 bases between the two ends. The CDR3 DNA is TGTGCCAGCAGTCGGACAGGCACAGATACGCAGTATTTT. Protein product: CASSRTGTDTQYF.

This clone was recorded once. The chain joins TRBV2 to TRBJ2-3; D is perhaps TRBD2 (5 bases). V dropped 6 bases and J dropped 5 bases, with 21 bases sitting between them. The CDR3 has 16 amino acids. Looked up from germline, CDR1 is SNHLY and CDR2 is FYNNEI. As DNA, the CDR3 is TGTGCCAGCAGGCTGCTGGGCGGGCTAGCTGGAGATACGCAGTATTTT. Translation: CASRLLGGLAGDTQYF. Combining the CDR3 with reference TRBV2 and TRBJ2-3 gives the whole variable domain EPEVTQTPSHQVTQMGQEVILRCVPISNHLYFYWYRQILGQKVEFLVSFYNNEISEKSEIFDDQFSVERPDGSNFTLKIRSTKLEDSAMYFCASRLLGGLAGDTQYFGPGTRLTVL.

The V gene is TRBV10-2, the J gene TRBJ2-7; perhaps TRBD2 as D (6 bases). Looked up from germline, CDR1 is WSHSY and CDR2 is SAAADI. This CDR3 spans 13 amino acids. Trimming took 10 bases from V and 1 from J, leaving 14 bases between them. Here the CDR3 reads CATGVLLSYEQYF. CDR3 DNA: TGCGCCACGGGGGTCTTATTATCCTACGAGCAGTACTTC.

V and J are TRBV7-7 and TRBJ2-1, with D possibly being TRBD2 (6 bases). V lost 3 bases and J lost 10, with 13 bases in between. Germline loops: CDR1 SSHAT, CDR2 FNYEAQ (reference sequence). The CDR3 is 13 amino acids. CDR3 nucleotide sequence: TGTGCCAGCAGCTTGGGACTTAGAAACGAGCAGTTCTTC. Protein product: CASSLGLRNEQFF.

The chain carries TRBV2 and TRBJ1-3; maybe TRBD1 (6 bases). CDR3 length equals 14 residues. V lost 6 bases, J lost 0 bases, and 9 bases lay in between. The germline V gene encodes CDR1 SNHLY and CDR2 FYNNEI. The CDR3 DNA sequence: TGTGCCAGCAGCACAGGGTTCTCTGGAAACACCATATATTTT. Amino acids: CASSTGFSGNTIYF.